This T cell receptor beta chain was captured by sequencing in a study of technical replicates of blood from four donors (dated by TCRdb to 2017 to 2019). The germline V gene supplies CDR1 MNHEY and CDR2 SVGAGI. The CDR3 holds 14 amino acids from the cysteine to the phenylalanine. The kept DNA is CDR3 alone, 42 bases in frame from the first base. Receptors were amplified or captured by the immunoSEQ multiplex PCR assay. TCRdb mirrors the immuneACCESS table, restricted to in-frame sequences. Some clones are absent from its copies; in checked studies, under half trace to an unresolved V gene, and the reason for the others is unknown. The sample records approximately 79,000 clones, 97% of which are singletons. The top ten hold about 0.29% of the sample. A word on this clone: Its antigen is still unknown. The germline gene is not matched at one end of the junction; a read error may be the cause.

In this chain, TRBV6-5 is recombined with TRBJ2-1, with TRBD2 as a weak D call on 5 bases. The sequence was obtained from a human donor in good health. The specimen was T cells isolated from PBMCs. The DNA sequence follows: TGTGCCAGTAGTTTAGGACTCACGGGTAATGAGCAGTTCTTC. This is translated as CASSLGLTGNEQFF.